The present TCR beta chain was sequenced within a study of blood T cell repertoires in COVID-19. For the study at large: Acute and convalescent COVID-19 specimens originated in the United States, Italy and Spain. Sources were T cells, B-cell-depleted T cells, or PBMCs; the material itself was cDNA or gDNA.

Methods used by the authors: Reference gene primer amplification gave nucleated cell count estimates. Repertoires were generated with immunoSEQ multiplex PCR, while TCRdb's copy carries only in-frame clones and drops some. V, J and clone size are taken as reported in that table, and D and trimming were inferred from the DNA itself. The table records 90,000 to 100,000 clones, about 86% of them present only once. Deletions cut 4 bases from V and 7 bases from J, with 17 bases between. Germline lookup yields CDR1 SGHTA and CDR2 FQGNSA. CDR3 length: 15 residues. This receptor was obtained from a man aged 55-75 years with acute or convalescent COVID-19. The rearrangement uses TRBV7-2 and TRBJ1-5, with D unresolved. Sequencing was done on a sample of peripheral blood. CDR3 coding DNA: TGTGCCAGCAGCTCGGGAGTGGGAGTTGGCCAGCCCCAGCATTTT. This codes for CASSSGVGVGQPQHF.